The source of this TCR delta chain is a study of delta chains in infants with herpesvirus infections. CDR1 and CDR2 from the germline V gene are GEAIGNYY and EKD. V gave up 0 bases and J gave up 3 bases; unmatched junction bases: 9. CDR3 length: 20 amino acids. This clone has just a few counts. This sample includes further DNA sequences coding for the same CDR3. Reverse transcription of PBMC RNA used primers specific for the gamma and delta chains. TCRdb re-called the RT-PCR reads using CATT. The sample comprises some 890 delta-chain clones, 35% to 45% of which are singletons, and roughly 15% rests with the top ten.

The sample here was peripheral blood, taken at time point 1 of longitudinal follow-up. The chain recombines TRDV2 with TRDJ3; 11 positions agree with TRDD3. This receptor was obtained from a human donor who was a Ugandan infant, either HIV-exposed or HIV-unexposed (not recorded which). The CDR3 protein is CACDTKLWGIRVWDTRQMFF. CDR3 nucleotides: TGTGCCTGTGACACCAAGTTGTGGGGGATACGGGTCTGGGACACCCGACAGATGTTTTTC.